This T cell receptor (gamma chain) appears in the sequencing data of a study of intestinal T cells in coeliac disease. Regarding this clone: Its antigen is not identified.

Over 9 formalin-fixed paraffin-embedded scrolls, each 5 µm thick, supplied each case's genomic DNA. Germline CDR1 VENAVY, CDR2 YDSYNSRV. The CDR3 consists of 14 residues. The V and J ends lost 5 bases and 10 bases, in that order; junction bases with no gene match: 13. The TRG library came from 150 to 200 ng of biopsy DNA amplified with LymphoTrack primers. TCRdb re-analyzed the multiplex PCR reads via CATT. The table includes about 920 gamma-chain clones, around 40% detected once. Notes on the study in general: Leave-one-out accuracy for TRG clustering was reportedly roughly 84%, training 94% to 95%.

The receptor was isolated from a human donor who served as a control with a normal duodenal biopsy, not a healthy volunteer. The rearrangement uses TRGV8 and TRGJP2. Sequenced sample: a duodenal biopsy. The CDR3 bases are TGTGCCACCTGGGCCCACATAGTGATTTGGATCAAGACGTTT. Encoded protein: CATWAHIVIWIKTF.